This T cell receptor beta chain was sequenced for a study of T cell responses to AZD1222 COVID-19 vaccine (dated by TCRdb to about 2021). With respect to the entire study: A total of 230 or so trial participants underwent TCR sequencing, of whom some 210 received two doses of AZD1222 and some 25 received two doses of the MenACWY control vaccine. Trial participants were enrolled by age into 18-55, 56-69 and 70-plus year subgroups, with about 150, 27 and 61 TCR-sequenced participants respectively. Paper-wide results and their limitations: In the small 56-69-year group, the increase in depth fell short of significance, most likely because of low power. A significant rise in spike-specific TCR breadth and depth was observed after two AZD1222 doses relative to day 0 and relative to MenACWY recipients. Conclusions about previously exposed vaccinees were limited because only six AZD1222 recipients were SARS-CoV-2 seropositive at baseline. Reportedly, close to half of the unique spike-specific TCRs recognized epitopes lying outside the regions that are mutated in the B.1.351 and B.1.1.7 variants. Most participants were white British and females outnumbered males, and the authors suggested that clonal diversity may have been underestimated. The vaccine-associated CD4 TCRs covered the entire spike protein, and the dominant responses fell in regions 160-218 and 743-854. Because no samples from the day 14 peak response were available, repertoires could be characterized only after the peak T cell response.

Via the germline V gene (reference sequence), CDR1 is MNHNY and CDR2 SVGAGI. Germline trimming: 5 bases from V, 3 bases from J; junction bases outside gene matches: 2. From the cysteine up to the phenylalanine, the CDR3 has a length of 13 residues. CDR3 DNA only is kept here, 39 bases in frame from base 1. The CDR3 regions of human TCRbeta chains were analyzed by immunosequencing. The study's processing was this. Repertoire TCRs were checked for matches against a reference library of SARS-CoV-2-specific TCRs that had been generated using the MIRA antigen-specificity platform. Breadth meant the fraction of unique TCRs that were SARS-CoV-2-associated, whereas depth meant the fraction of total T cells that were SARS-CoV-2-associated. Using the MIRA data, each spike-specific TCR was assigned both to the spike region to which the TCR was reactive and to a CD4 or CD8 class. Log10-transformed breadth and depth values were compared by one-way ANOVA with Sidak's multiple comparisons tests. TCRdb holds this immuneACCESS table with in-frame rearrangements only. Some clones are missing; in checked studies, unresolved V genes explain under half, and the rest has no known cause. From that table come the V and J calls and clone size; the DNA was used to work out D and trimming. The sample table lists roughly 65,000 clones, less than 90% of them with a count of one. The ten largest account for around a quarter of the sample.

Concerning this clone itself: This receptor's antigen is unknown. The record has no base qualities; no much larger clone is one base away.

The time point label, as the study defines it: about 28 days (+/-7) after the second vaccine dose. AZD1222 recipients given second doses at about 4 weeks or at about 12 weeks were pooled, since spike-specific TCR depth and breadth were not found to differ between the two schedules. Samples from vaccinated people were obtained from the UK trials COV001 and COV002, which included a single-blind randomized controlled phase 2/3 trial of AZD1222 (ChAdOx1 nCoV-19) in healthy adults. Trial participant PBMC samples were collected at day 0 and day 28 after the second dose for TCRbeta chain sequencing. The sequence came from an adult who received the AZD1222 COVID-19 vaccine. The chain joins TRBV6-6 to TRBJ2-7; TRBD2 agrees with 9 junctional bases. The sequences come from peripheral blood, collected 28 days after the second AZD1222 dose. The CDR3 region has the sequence CASSPTSGYEQYF. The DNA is TGTGCCAGCAGTCCGACTAGCGGCTACGAGCAGTACTTC.